This T cell receptor beta chain stems from a study of blood T cell repertoires in COVID-19. On the study more broadly: Samples taken during acute and convalescent COVID-19 were collected in the United States, Italy and Spain. Sources were T cells, B-cell-depleted T cells, or PBMCs; the material itself was cDNA or gDNA.

Germline CDR1 is LNHDA and CDR2 is SQIVND (reference sequence). With 5 bases removed from V and 6 bases from J, the gap between germline ends came to 13 bases. The CDR3 consists of 13 residues. Original handling: How many nucleated cells were present was estimated from reference gene primer amplification. Repertoires were generated with immunoSEQ multiplex PCR, while TCRdb's copy carries only in-frame clones and drops some. V and J calls and clone size are given by that table; D and trimming were obtained from the DNA. The data contain about 410,000 clones, 75% to 90% of them singletons. The Seattle patients joined while their infection was active and were tracked longitudinally afterward.

The chain has TRBV19 and TRBJ1-2, with TRBD1 as a possible D gene (5 bases). The specimen sequenced was peripheral blood. This clonotype was sampled from a woman in her forties with COVID-19, enrolled during active disease. The CDR3 DNA reads as TGTGCCAGTAGTTTCCGGACGGACAATGGCTACACCTTC. Protein sequence: CASSFRTDNGYTF.